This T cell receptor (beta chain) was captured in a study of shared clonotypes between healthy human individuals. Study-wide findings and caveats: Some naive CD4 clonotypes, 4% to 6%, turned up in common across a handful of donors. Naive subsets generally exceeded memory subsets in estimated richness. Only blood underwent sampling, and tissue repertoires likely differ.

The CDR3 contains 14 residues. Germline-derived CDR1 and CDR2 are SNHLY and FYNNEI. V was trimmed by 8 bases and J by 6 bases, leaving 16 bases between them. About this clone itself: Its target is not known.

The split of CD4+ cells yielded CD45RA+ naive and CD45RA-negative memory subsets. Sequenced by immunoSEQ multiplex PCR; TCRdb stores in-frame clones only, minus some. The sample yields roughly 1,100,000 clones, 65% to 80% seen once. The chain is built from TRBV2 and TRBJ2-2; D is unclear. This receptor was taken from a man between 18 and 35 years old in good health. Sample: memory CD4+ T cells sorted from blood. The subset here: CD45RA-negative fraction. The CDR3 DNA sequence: TGTGCCAGCCCAAGGTTTACAGACGCCGGGGAGCTGTTTTTT. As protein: CASPRFTDAGELFF.